This T cell receptor (beta chain) was profiled in a study of blood T cell repertoires in COVID-19. In the study overall: In each case, the material was cDNA or gDNA derived from T cells, B-cell-depleted T cells, or PBMCs.

Under the authors' procedure: The assay estimated nucleated cells by amplifying reference gene primers. Clones were read by immunoSEQ multiplex PCR, and TCRdb kept only the in-frame ones, dropping some. The V and J calls and the clone size are those of that table, but D and trimming were determined from the DNA. The sample lists approximately 120,000 clones, around 86% occurring once. Trimming removed 6 bases from V and 2 bases from J, with 14 bases in between. The CDR3 sequence is 14 residues long. CDR1 is MNHEY and CDR2 is SVGAGI in the germline V gene. Sequencing was done on a sample of peripheral blood. This rearrangement joins TRBV6-5 to TRBJ2-7; TRBD1 is a possible D gene (5 bases). The TCR originated in a human donor in a cohort sampled during active COVID-19. The chain's CDR3 is CASRAGRTTYEQYF. In DNA form, the CDR3 reads TGTGCCAGCAGGGCCGGGCGGACAACCTACGAGCAGTACTTC.